The source of this T cell receptor (beta chain) is a study of blood T cell repertoires in COVID-19. Study summary: Acute-phase and convalescent COVID-19 samples originated in the United States, Italy and Spain.

Trimming at V came to 5 bases and at J to 9 bases, leaving 17 bases not matched to a gene. CDR1 is SGHAT and CDR2 is FQNNGV in the germline V gene. This CDR3 is built from 16 residues. How the authors handled the data: Nucleated cell counts were estimated from reference gene primer amplification. Generated by immunoSEQ multiplex PCR, the TCRdb table keeps only in-frame clones and is missing some. V, J and clone size were drawn from that table, and D and trimming were deduced from the DNA. The repertoire includes 90,000 to 120,000 clones, over 80% of them detected once, and roughly 1.2% sits in the top ten.

V is TRBV11-2 and J is TRBJ1-1; TRBD1 agrees at 8 bases. This TCR was sampled from a woman aged 25-40 years with acute or convalescent COVID-19. Sequencing was done on a sample of peripheral blood. The CDR3 DNA reads as TGTGCCAGCAGCCAACTTAGGGGTCAGGCAGGGGGCCAAGCTTTCTTT. Translated, it gives CASSQLRGQAGGQAFF.